This T cell receptor (beta chain) derives from a study of blood T cell repertoires in COVID-19. At the level of the study: Samples of COVID-19 (acute and convalescent) were obtained from the United States, Italy and Spain. The analysed material was cDNA or gDNA that came from T cells, B-cell-depleted T cells, or PBMCs.

Enrolment of Seattle patients took place during active infection, and they were followed longitudinally. Original processing methods: The assay estimated nucleated cells by amplifying reference gene primers. TCRdb's copy holds only in-frame clones and misses some; the assay was immunoSEQ multiplex PCR. The V and J calls and clone size were taken over from that table, and D and trimming were inferred from the DNA. The sample lists about 430,000 clones, 80% to 90% seen once, with roughly 0.84% in the top ten. After removal of 2 bases from V and 4 bases from J, the junction contained 5 bases not matched to a gene. Germline CDR1 reads SGHRS; CDR2 reads YFSETQ. The CDR3 totals 14 residues.

Sequenced material: peripheral blood. The clonotype comes from a man aged 18 to 29 with COVID-19, enrolled during active disease. The chain recombines TRBV5-1 with TRBJ1-2; 7 positions agree with TRBD1. The CDR3 is CASSLGGEGYGYTF. The DNA for the CDR3 is TGCGCCAGCAGCTTAGGGGGCGAGGGCTATGGCTACACCTTC.